The 32 T cell receptor beta chains below all came from one sample that was sequenced in a study of blood T cell repertoires in COVID-19. Sequencing was performed with immunoSEQ multiplex PCR; in TCRdb, only in-frame clones are kept and a portion is missing. The sample comprises 130,000 to 150,000 clones, over 70% of which are singletons, and 11% rests with the top ten. Sequences were obtained from PBMCs or T cells enriched from blood (not recorded which). The receptors shown here come from a man aged 55 to 70 who had recovered from COVID-19.

This clone was observed a single time. The V call is TRBV7-9, the J call TRBJ2-3; 9 bases agree with TRBD1. Germline assignment: CDR1 SEHNR and CDR2 FQNEAQ (reference sequence). This CDR3 has 19 amino acids. V gave up 4 bases and J gave up 4 bases; unmatched junction bases: 18. CDR3 in amino acids: CASSSSTGGNGLEPDTQYF. CDR3 coding DNA: TGTGCCAGCAGCTCGTCAACAGGGGGCAACGGCCTGGAACCAGATACGCAGTATTTT. The whole variable domain, remainder taken from reference TRBV7-9 and TRBJ2-3, is DTGVSQNPRHKITKRGQNVTFRCDPISEHNRLYWYRQTLGQGPEFLTYFQNEAQLEKSRLLSDRFSAERPKGSFSTLEIQRTEQGDSAMYLCASSSSTGGNGLEPDTQYFGPGTRLTVL.

There are a few counts of this clone. The same CDR3 arises from other DNA sequences in this sample as well. The CDR3 sequence is CATRTGSQPQHF. CDR3 sequence (DNA): TGTGCCACGCGGACAGGGTCGCAGCCCCAGCATTTT. The chain uses TRBV28 and TRBJ1-5, with 8 bases that match TRBD1. This CDR3 spans 12 amino acids. Trimming removed 10 bases from V and 7 bases from J; junction bases left unmatched: 6. Looked up from germline, CDR1 is MDHEN and CDR2 is SYDVKM.

The chain couples TRBV16 to TRBJ1-6; D might be TRBD1 (5 bases). V dropped 1 base and J dropped 10 bases, with 14 bases sitting between them. The CDR3 spans 15 residues. Germline CDR1 is KGHSY and CDR2 is FQNENV. The CDR3 bases are TGTGCCAGCAGCCAATTTTGGGGGGGAGACTCACCCCTCCACTTT. Amino acids: CASSQFWGGDSPLHF.

The CDR3: CASFTDRGLEGAFF. The CDR3 coding sequence is TGTGCCAGCTTTACGGACAGGGGGCTCGAGGGAGCTTTCTTT. This rearrangement joins TRBV7-2 to TRBJ1-1; 11 nucleotides agree with TRBD1. Germline trimming cut 8 bases from V and 10 bases from J; bases unmatched to any gene: 12. CDR1 and CDR2 (germline): SGHTA, FQGNSA. The CDR3 runs to 14 residues.

The chain links TRBV6-6 to TRBJ1-5; D gene unclear. Germline V CDR1 and CDR2: MNHNY, SVGAGI (reference sequence). This CDR3 region has 16 residues. Trimming shortened V by 5 bases and J by 4 bases, and 18 bases separated the two germline ends. The CDR3 nucleotides are TGTGCCAGCAGTCGAGAGAAGAACCCCGGGAATCAGCCCCAGCATTTT. Amino acid sequence: CASSREKNPGNQPQHF.

This clone was detected only a few times. V and J are TRBV3-1 (or the pseudogene TRBV3-2) and TRBJ1-3, with D hard to call. The V end was cut by 4 bases, the J end by 4 bases, with 8 bases between. The germline V gene has CDR1 LGHDT and CDR2 YNNKEL (reference sequence). This CDR3 comprises 13 residues. The CDR3 reads CASSPSRGNTIYF. The DNA of the CDR3 is TGTGCCAGCAGCCCCTCGAGGGGAAACACCATATATTTT.

The chain recombines TRBV1 with TRBJ2-1; the table's D call TRBD2 went unverified against the DNA. TRBV1 is designated a pseudogene. The CDR3 sequence is 17 residues long. The CDR3 DNA reads as TGCACCAGCAGCCAAGATCAGCGGCGGGATCCCTACAATGAGCAGTTCTTC. It translates to CTSSQDQRRDPYNEQFF.

This clone came up once. The gene calls are TRBV2 and TRBJ2-1, with 8 bases fitting TRBD2. With V trimmed by 2 bases and J by 0 bases, 3 bases remained unmatched. The CDR3 is made up of 16 amino acids. Germline assignment: CDR1 SNHLY and CDR2 FYNNEI. CDR3 coding DNA: TGTGCCAGCAGTGAATGGCGGGGGGTCTCCTACAATGAGCAGTTCTTC. Its translation is CASSEWRGVSYNEQFF.

The chain joins TRBV29-1 to TRBJ2-2, with unresolved D. Germline assignment: CDR1 SQVTM and CDR2 ANQGSEA. V gave up 3 bases and J gave up 1 base, with 6 bases separating them. The CDR3 contains 13 residues. For the CDR3, the DNA is TGCAGCGTTGATACCAGGAACACCGGGGAGCTGTTTTTT. This encodes CSVDTRNTGELFF.

The chain employs TRBV28 and TRBJ2-3; weak D call: TRBD2 (5 bases). The CDR3 consists of 14 residues. CDR1 MDHEN and CDR2 SYDVKM come from the germline V gene. Trimming took 6 bases from V and 0 from J, leaving 10 bases between them. Written as DNA, the CDR3 is TGTGCCAGCAGCCCGTCGGGGAGCACAGATACGCAGTATTTT. As protein: CASSPSGSTDTQYF.

The gene calls are TRBV27 and TRBJ1-4; D is possibly TRBD1 (5 bases). The CDR3 is 16 amino acids. V was trimmed by 0 bases and J by 7 bases, leaving 15 bases between them. Per the germline V gene, CDR1 is MNHEY and CDR2 is SMNVEV (reference sequence). CDR3 region: CASSLSAAGPGEKLFF. DNA for the CDR3: TGTGCCAGCAGTTTATCTGCCGCAGGGCCGGGTGAAAAACTGTTTTTT.

This clone showed up just a few times. This chain connects TRBV28 to TRBJ2-7; 8 nucleotides match TRBD1. Per the germline V gene, CDR1 is MDHEN and CDR2 is SYDVKM. The junction had 5 bases not matched to a gene; V was cut back by 4 bases and J by 3 bases. This CDR3 is 14 amino acids long. CDR3 nucleotides: TGTGCCAGCAGTTCGACGGGACAGGACTACGAGCAGTACTTC. This codes for CASSSTGQDYEQYF.

The J gene is TRBJ2-3, the V gene TRBV11-3, with 8 nucleotides matching TRBD1. V gave up 1 base and J gave up 6 bases; unmatched junction bases: 6. The CDR3 has 15 residues. Germline CDR1 SGHNT, CDR2 YENEEA. For the CDR3, the DNA is TGTGCCAGCAGCTTAGGCCAGGGGGCTATCGATACGCAGTATTTT. This codes for CASSLGQGAIDTQYF.

The V gene is TRBV7-6, the J gene TRBJ2-7; D might be TRBD1 (6 bases). With 6 bases removed from V and 1 base from J, the gap between germline ends came to 13 bases. Germline lookup yields CDR1 SGHVS and CDR2 FNYEAQ. The CDR3 loop spans 14 amino acids. The CDR3 loop reads CASSTSGTSYEQYF. The CDR3 DNA is TGTGCCAGCAGTACTTCCGGGACATCCTACGAGCAGTACTTC. The full variable domain, its missing parts supplied by reference TRBV7-6 and TRBJ2-7, is GAGVSQSPRYKVTKRGQDVALRCDPISGHVSLYWYRQALGQGPEFLTYFNYEAQQDKSGLPNDRFSAERPEGSISTLTIQRTEQRDSAMYRCASSTSGTSYEQYFGPGTRLTVT.

The chain employs TRBV12-3 or TRBV12-4 and TRBJ1-4; D not resolved. The V and J ends lost 2 bases and 6 bases respectively, with 7 bases between them. This CDR3 has 13 amino acids. CDR3 sequence (DNA): TGTGCCAGCAGTTTATGGCCGTATGAAAAACTGTTTTTT. Protein sequence: CASSLWPYEKLFF.

The J gene is TRBJ2-5, the V gene TRBV7-6, with 11 bases fitting TRBD2. CDR3 length: 15 amino acids. Germline-derived CDR1 and CDR2 are SGHVS and FNYEAQ. V shed 6 bases, J shed 2 bases, and the junction held 5 bases outside the gene matches. The CDR3 DNA reads as TGTGCCAGCAGTTCTAGCGGGGGGCCGCAAGAGACCCAGTACTTC. This encodes CASSSSGGPQETQYF.

The gene calls are TRBV19 and TRBJ2-1; 7 positions agree with TRBD1. This CDR3 is built from 18 residues. Losses at the gene ends were 4 bases for V and 2 bases for J; bases not matched to a gene: 14. Looked up from germline, CDR1 is LNHDA and CDR2 is SQIVND (reference sequence). The CDR3 loop is CASSTMPLTGTAYNEQFF. For the CDR3, the DNA is TGTGCCAGTAGTACCATGCCACTCACCGGGACAGCCTACAATGAGCAGTTCTTC.

The chain couples TRBV10-2 to TRBJ2-5, with TRBD2 matching 9 bases. Germline CDR1 reads WSHSY; CDR2 reads SAAADI. This CDR3 contains 14 residues. The V segment lost 8 bases and the J segment 3 bases; nucleotides outside the gene matches: 7. CDR3 in amino acids: CASGVLAGKETQYF. CDR3 in DNA: TGCGCCAGCGGGGTGCTAGCGGGGAAAGAGACCCAGTACTTC.

CDR3 nucleotides: TGTGCCAGCAGTGGGGGAAAGCGGGACCTGCGGGGGACCCAGTACTTC. It specifies CASSGGKRDLRGTQYF. V is TRBV6-1 and J is TRBJ2-5; 7 bases map to TRBD2. This CDR3 has 16 amino acids. CDR1 is MNHNS and CDR2 is SASEGT in the germline V gene. V dropped 4 bases and J dropped 7; count of bases not matched to a gene: 15.

This clone was counted a single time. V usage is TRBV7-2 and J usage is TRBJ2-5, with 7 bases aligning to TRBD1. The CDR3 covers 13 residues. Germline-derived CDR1 and CDR2 are SGHTA and FQGNSA. The J segment lost 5 bases and the V segment lost 5 bases, leaving 5 bases of the junction unmatched. CDR3 sequence reads: CASSMNRGETQYF. CDR3 DNA sequence: TGTGCCAGCAGCATGAACAGGGGCGAGACCCAGTACTTC.

V usage is TRBV4-2 and J usage is TRBJ2-5; 9 nucleotides line up with TRBD2. The CDR3 totals 15 residues. Germline loops: CDR1 LGHNA, CDR2 YNFKEQ. With 1 base clipped from V and 4 bases from J, the junction kept 4 bases outside the gene matches. In DNA form, the CDR3 reads TGTGCCAGCAGCCAAGGGGCGGGGGGGCCAGAGACCCAGTACTTC. Residues: CASSQGAGGPETQYF.

The V and J genes are TRBV6-5 and TRBJ1-5, with 7 positions matching TRBD1. The length of the CDR3 is 14 residues. After removal of 6 bases from V and 7 bases from J, the junction contained 9 bases not matched to a gene. CDR1 and CDR2 from the germline V gene are MNHEY and SVGAGI. The CDR3 sequence is CASRPDRVGQPQHF. As DNA, the CDR3 is TGTGCCAGCAGACCCGACAGGGTCGGGCAGCCCCAGCATTTT.

The rearrangement uses TRBV2 and TRBJ1-1; D perhaps matches TRBD1 (6 bases). With 6 bases removed from V and 8 bases from J, the gap between germline ends came to 22 bases. The CDR3 spans 15 residues. Germline values: CDR1 SNHLY, CDR2 FYNNEI. The CDR3: CASRPAGRGFGEAFF. DNA of the CDR3: TGTGCCAGCAGGCCCGCGGGGAGGGGGTTCGGAGAAGCTTTCTTT.

This rearrangement joins TRBV5-1 to TRBJ2-5; a weak D match, TRBD1 (5 bases). The CDR3 is made up of 14 amino acids. CDR1 SGHRS and CDR2 YFSETQ come from the germline V gene. V lost 4 bases to trimming and J lost 2 bases, with 12 bases between them. CDR3 region: CASSLSGSQETQYF. Here the CDR3 DNA reads TGCGCCAGCAGCCTATCAGGGTCACAAGAGACCCAGTACTTC.

This chain links TRBV20-1 with TRBJ2-3; unclear D gene. The CDR3 is made up of 10 amino acids. Germline V lookup: CDR1 DFQATT, CDR2 SNEGSKA (reference sequence). CDR3 nucleotide sequence: TGCAGGCGTAGCACAGATACGCAGTATTTT. Translation gives CRRSTDTQYF.

J is TRBJ2-1 and V is TRBV6-4; 7 positions match TRBD2. Per the germline V gene, CDR1 is MRHNA and CDR2 is SNTAGT. The V gene end was trimmed by 2 bases and the J gene end by 5 bases; junction bases not matched to a gene: 9. This CDR3 has 16 residues. The CDR3 region is CASSDTGLAANNEQFF. Here the CDR3 DNA reads TGTGCCAGCAGTGACACGGGCCTAGCGGCAAACAATGAGCAGTTCTTC.

This clone showed up just once. The J gene is TRBJ2-1, the V gene TRBV3-1 (or the pseudogene TRBV3-2); D is undetermined. The germline V gene has CDR1 LGHDT and CDR2 YNNKEL (reference sequence). The CDR3 has 13 amino acids. V lost 3 bases, J lost 9 bases, and 12 bases lay in between. In DNA, the CDR3 is TGTGCCAGCAGCCACCTATCCGGTTTTGAGCAGTTCTTC. This sequence encodes CASSHLSGFEQFF.

J is TRBJ2-2 and V is TRBV18; 7 bases align to TRBD1. Germline CDR1 and CDR2: KGHSH and LQKENI. The CDR3 runs to 14 residues. Germline trimming cut 4 bases from V and 3 bases from J; bases unmatched to any gene: 2. The CDR3 sequence: CASSHDRDTGELFF. In DNA, the CDR3 is TGTGCCAGCTCACACGACAGGGACACCGGGGAGCTGTTTTTT.

This clone appeared a single time. The gene calls are TRBV2 and TRBJ2-5; D is perhaps TRBD2 (6 bases). The V gene's germline CDR1 is SNHLY and CDR2 FYNNEI. This CDR3 is 13 amino acids long. V lost 6 bases, J lost 3 bases, and 11 bases lay in between. The CDR3 nucleotides read TGTGCCAGCAGCGGGGGTTTAAAAGAGACCCAGTACTTC. Protein sequence: CASSGGLKETQYF.

The chain links TRBV19 to TRBJ1-1, with 7 bases matching TRBD1. V was clipped by 9 bases and J by 6 bases; unmatched bases: 10. The germline gives CDR1 LNHDA, CDR2 SQIVND (reference sequence). This CDR3 has 13 amino acids. The CDR3 is CASLRRGSPEAFF. In nucleotides, the CDR3 is TGTGCCAGCCTTCGCAGGGGGAGCCCTGAAGCTTTCTTT. Full variable domain (remainder filled in from reference TRBV19 and TRBJ1-1): DGGITQSPKYLFRKEGQNVTLSCEQNLNHDAMYWYRQDPGQGLRLIYYSQIVNDFQKGDIAEGYSVSREKKESFPLTVTSAQKNPTAFYLCASLRRGSPEAFFGQGTRLTVV.

This chain links TRBV29-1 with TRBJ2-1, with D tentatively TRBD1 (6 bases). CDR1 and CDR2 (germline): SQVTM, ANQGSEA. Trimming removed 1 base from V and 4 bases from J, with 11 bases in between. CDR3 length equals 14 residues. CDR3 protein: CSVEGRTVYNEQFF. CDR3 nucleotide sequence: TGCAGCGTTGAAGGCCGGACAGTATACAATGAGCAGTTCTTC.

The CDR3 nucleotides read TGTGCCAGCGGCCCCGGGCCAGGGGCCTACGAGCAGTACTTC. Encoded protein: CASGPGPGAYEQYF. The chain employs TRBV4-2 and TRBJ2-7, with a weak D call TRBD1 (6 bases). There are 14 residues in the CDR3. V was shortened by 8 bases and J by 2 bases, with 16 bases between the two germline ends. CDR1 LGHNA and CDR2 YNFKEQ come from the germline V gene.